This TCR beta chain was captured in a study of T cell responses to AZD1222 COVID-19 vaccine listed by TCRdb under 2021. Looking at the study overall: TCR sequencing covered 233 trial participants: 207 given two doses of AZD1222 and 26 given two doses of MenACWY control vaccine. Trial participants were enrolled into age subgroups of 18-55, 56-69 and 70-plus years, which contained about 160, 30 and 59 TCR-sequenced participants, respectively.

V was cut back by 0 bases and J by 4 bases, leaving a gap of 13 bases between them. The germline V gene supplies CDR1 SGDLS and CDR2 YYNGEE. Reading from cysteine to phenylalanine, the CDR3 counts 15 amino acids. This entry keeps only the CDR3 DNA: 45 bases, framed from base 1. The time point label here, explained by the study, means: about 28 days (+/-7) after the second vaccine dose. Because spike-specific TCR depth and breadth did not differ between the two schedules, AZD1222 recipients who got a second dose at roughly 4 weeks were pooled with those who got a second dose at roughly 12 weeks. Samples from vaccinated people were obtained from the UK trials COV001 and COV002, which included a single-blind randomized controlled phase 2/3 trial of AZD1222 (ChAdOx1 nCoV-19) in healthy adults. For TCRbeta chain sequencing, PBMC samples were collected from trial participants at day 0 and at day 28 after the second dose.

The CDR3 regions of human TCRbeta chains were analyzed by immunosequencing. The source study handled its data this way. TCRs in the repertoires were compared against a reference library of SARS-CoV-2-specific TCRs that had been generated with the MIRA antigen-specificity platform. Breadth was defined as the fraction of unique TCRs that were SARS-CoV-2-associated. Depth was defined as the fraction of total T cells that were SARS-CoV-2-associated. Using the MIRA data, every spike-specific TCR was mapped to the spike region that the TCR reacted to and assigned to either a CD4 or a CD8 class. Log10-transformed breadth and depth values were compared by one-way ANOVA with Sidak's multiple comparisons tests. Held by TCRdb, this immuneACCESS table contains in-frame sequences only and omits some clones. Under half of the omission traces to an unresolved V gene where checked; the cause of the rest is unknown. Clone size and the V and J calls come from that table; the DNA yielded D and trimming. This sample holds some 74,000 clones; 70% to 90% were observed only once. The top ten constitute 1.3% of the sample.

Findings and caveats that apply to the study as a whole: Reportedly, close to half of the unique spike-specific TCRs recognized epitopes lying outside the regions that are mutated in the B.1.351 and B.1.1.7 variants. A significant rise in spike-specific TCR breadth and depth was observed after two AZD1222 doses relative to day 0 and relative to MenACWY recipients. No day 14 peak-response samples were available, so repertoires were characterized only after the peak T cell response. Only five to seven AZD1222 recipients were SARS-CoV-2 seropositive at baseline, limiting conclusions about previously exposed vaccinees. The vaccine-associated CD4 TCRs covered the entire spike protein, and the dominant responses fell in regions 160-218 and 743-854. Participants were mostly white British and included more females than males, and it was suggested by the authors that clonal diversity may have been underestimated. In the small 56-69-year group, the increase in depth fell short of significance, most likely because of low power.

As concerns this clone: Its antigen is unknown. Base qualities are missing; no much larger clone stands one base away.

The sequencing here drew on peripheral blood, taken 28 days after the second AZD1222 dose. This receptor chain uses TRBV9 and TRBJ1-1; a confident D gene designation cannot be given. The sequence came from an adult who received the AZD1222 COVID-19 vaccine. The DNA reads TGTGCCAGCAGCGTAGCTCCAGACCGTTCCACTGAAGCTTTCTTT. It translates to CASSVAPDRSTEAFF.